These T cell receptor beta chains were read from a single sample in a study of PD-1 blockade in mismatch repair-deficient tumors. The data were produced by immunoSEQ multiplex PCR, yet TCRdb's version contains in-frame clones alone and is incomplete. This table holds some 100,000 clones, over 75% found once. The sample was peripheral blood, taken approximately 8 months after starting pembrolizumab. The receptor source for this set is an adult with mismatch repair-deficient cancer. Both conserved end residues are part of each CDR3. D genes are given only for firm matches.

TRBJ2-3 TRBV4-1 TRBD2 CASSQEVTAGVPSTDTQYF
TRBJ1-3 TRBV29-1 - CSVEGRSSGNTIYF
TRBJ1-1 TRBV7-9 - CASSAQVEAFF
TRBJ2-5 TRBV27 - CASSSTVKETQYF
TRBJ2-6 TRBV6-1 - CASTGSGANVLTF
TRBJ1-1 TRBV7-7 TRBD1 CASSPRTGGRAFF
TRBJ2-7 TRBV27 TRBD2 CASRPGGSNYEQYF
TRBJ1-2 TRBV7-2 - CASSWASSGYTF
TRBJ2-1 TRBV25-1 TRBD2 CASSEYVSGTYNEQFF
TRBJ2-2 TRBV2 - CASSEGPGELFF
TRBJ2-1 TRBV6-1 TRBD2 CASTVWEGRNEQFF
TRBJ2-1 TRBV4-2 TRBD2 CASSQGGSSEQFF
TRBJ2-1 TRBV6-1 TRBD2 CASSELPPGGTAYNEQFF
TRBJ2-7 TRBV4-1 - CASSQEQSGTQTFYEQYF
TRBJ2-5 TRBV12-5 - CASGSGVAAQETQYF
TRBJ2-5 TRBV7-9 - CASSLVPIQETQYF
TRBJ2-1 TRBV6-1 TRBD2 CASSEVATSGRYNEQFF
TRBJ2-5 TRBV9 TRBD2 CASSVGGGTTQETQYF
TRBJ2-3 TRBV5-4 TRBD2 CASSSTSGRWDTQYF
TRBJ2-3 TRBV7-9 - CASSLGGDTDTQYF
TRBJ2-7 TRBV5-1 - CASRPLQGYEQYF
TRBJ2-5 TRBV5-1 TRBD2 CASSLEEGGETQYF
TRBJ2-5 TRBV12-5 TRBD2 CASGFGGSQETQYF
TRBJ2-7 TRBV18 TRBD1 CASSRDRVEEQYF
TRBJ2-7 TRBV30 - CAWSIQLYEQYF